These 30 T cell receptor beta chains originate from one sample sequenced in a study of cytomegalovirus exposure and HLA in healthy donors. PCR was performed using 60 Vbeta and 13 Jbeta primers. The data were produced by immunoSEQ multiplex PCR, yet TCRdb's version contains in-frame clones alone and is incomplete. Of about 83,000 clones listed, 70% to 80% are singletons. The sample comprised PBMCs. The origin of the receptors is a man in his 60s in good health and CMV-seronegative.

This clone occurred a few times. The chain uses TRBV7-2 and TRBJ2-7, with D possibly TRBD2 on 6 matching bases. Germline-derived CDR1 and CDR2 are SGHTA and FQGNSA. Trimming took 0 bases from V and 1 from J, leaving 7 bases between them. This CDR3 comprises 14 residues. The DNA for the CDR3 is TGTGCCAGCAGCTTAGCCGGGAGATCCTACGAGCAGTACTTC. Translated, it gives CASSLAGRSYEQYF. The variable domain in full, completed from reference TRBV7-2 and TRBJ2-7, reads GAGVSQSPSNKVTEKGKDVELRCDPISGHTALYWYRQSLGQGLEFLIYFQGNSAPDKSGLPSDRFSAERTGGSVSTLTIQRTQQEDSAVYLCASSLAGRSYEQYFGPGTRLTVT.

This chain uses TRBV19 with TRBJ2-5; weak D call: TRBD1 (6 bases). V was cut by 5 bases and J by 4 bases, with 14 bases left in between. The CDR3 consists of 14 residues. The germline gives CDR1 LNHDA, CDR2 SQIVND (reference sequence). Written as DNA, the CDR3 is TGTGCCAGTAGTCTCCAGGGGACCATAGAGACCCAGTACTTC. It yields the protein CASSLQGTIETQYF.

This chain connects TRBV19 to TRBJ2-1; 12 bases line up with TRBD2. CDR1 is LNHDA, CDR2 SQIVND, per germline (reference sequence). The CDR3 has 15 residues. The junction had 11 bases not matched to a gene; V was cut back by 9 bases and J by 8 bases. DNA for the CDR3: TGTGCCAGCAAGTCGACTAGCGGGAGATCACATGAGCAGTTCTTC. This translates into CASKSTSGRSHEQFF. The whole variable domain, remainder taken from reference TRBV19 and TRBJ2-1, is DGGITQSPKYLFRKEGQNVTLSCEQNLNHDAMYWYRQDPGQGLRLIYYSQIVNDFQKGDIAEGYSVSREKKESFPLTVTSAQKNPTAFYLCASKSTSGRSHEQFFGPGTRLTVL.

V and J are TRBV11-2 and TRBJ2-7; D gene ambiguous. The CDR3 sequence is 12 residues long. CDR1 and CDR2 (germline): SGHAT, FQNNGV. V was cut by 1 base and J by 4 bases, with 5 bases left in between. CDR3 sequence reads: CASSLVEYEQYF. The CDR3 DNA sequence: TGTGCCAGCAGCTTAGTGGAGTACGAGCAGTACTTC.

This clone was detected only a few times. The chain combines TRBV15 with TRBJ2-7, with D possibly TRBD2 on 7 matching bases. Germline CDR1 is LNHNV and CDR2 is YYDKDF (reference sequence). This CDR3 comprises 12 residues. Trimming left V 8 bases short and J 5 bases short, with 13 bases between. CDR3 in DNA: TGTGCCACCGGGGGGGCTTCCCACGAGCAGTACTTC. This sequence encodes CATGGASHEQYF.

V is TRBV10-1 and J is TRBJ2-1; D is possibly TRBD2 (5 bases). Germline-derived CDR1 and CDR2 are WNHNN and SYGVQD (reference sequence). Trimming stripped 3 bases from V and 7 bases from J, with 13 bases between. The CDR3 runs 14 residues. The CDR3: CASSDAVEGNEQFF. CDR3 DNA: TGCGCCAGCAGTGATGCGGTTGAGGGAAATGAGCAGTTCTTC.

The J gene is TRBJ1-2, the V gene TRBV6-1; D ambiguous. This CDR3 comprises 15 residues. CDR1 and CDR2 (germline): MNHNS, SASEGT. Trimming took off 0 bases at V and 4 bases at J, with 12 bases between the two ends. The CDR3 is CASSEARVIIYGYTF. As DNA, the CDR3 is TGTGCCAGCAGTGAAGCGCGGGTTATTATCTATGGCTACACCTTC.

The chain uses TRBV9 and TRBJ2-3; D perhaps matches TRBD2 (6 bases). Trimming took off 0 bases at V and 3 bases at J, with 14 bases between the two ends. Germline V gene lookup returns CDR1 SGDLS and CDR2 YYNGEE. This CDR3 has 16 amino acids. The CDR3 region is CASSVDPSESTDTQYF. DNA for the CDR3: TGTGCCAGCAGCGTAGACCCTAGCGAGTCAACAGATACGCAGTATTTT.

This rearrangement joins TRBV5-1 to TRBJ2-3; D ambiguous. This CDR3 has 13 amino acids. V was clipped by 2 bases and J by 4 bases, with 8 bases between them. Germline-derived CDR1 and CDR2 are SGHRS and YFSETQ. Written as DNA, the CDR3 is TGCGCCAGCAGCTTCTTCAGTCCAGATACGCAGTATTTT. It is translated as CASSFFSPDTQYF.

The CDR3 region is CASSELYTENTGELFF. CDR3 coding DNA: TGCGCCAGCAGTGAGTTATATACAGAAAACACCGGGGAGCTGTTTTTT. This chain links TRBV10-1 with TRBJ2-2; D not resolved. Trimming left V 1 base short and J 2 bases short, with 11 bases between. The CDR3 covers 16 residues. Germline V CDR1 and CDR2: WNHNN, SYGVQD (reference sequence).

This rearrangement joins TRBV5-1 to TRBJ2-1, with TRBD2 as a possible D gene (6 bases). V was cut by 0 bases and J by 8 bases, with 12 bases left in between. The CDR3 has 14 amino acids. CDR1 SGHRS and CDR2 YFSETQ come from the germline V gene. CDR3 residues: CASSLGGTLHEQFF. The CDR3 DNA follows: TGCGCCAGCAGCTTGGGCGGGACCCTTCATGAGCAGTTCTTC.

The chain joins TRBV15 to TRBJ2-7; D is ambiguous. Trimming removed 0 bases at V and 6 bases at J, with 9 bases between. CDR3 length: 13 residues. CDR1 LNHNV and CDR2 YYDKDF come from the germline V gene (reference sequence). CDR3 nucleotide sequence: TGTGCCACCAGCAGAGAGTCTGTGCGCGAGCAGTACTTC. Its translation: CATSRESVREQYF.

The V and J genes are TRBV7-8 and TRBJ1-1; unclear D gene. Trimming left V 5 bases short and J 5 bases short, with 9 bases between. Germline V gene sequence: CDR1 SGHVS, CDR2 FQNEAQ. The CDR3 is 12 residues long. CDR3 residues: CASSPRRTEAFF. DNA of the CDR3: TGTGCCAGCAGCCCGAGGCGGACTGAAGCTTTCTTT.

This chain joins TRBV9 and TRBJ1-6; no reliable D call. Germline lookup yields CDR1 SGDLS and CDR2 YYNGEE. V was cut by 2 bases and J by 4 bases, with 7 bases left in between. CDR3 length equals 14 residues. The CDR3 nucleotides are TGTGCCAGCAGCGTCGAGGTTTATAATTCACCCCTCCACTTT. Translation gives CASSVEVYNSPLHF.

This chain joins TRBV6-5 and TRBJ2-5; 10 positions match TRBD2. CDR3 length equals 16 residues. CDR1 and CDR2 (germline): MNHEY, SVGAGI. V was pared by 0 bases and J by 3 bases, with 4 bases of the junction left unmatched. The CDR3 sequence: CASSYSASGRKETQYF. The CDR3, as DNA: TGTGCCAGCAGTTACTCGGCTAGCGGGAGAAAAGAGACCCAGTACTTC.

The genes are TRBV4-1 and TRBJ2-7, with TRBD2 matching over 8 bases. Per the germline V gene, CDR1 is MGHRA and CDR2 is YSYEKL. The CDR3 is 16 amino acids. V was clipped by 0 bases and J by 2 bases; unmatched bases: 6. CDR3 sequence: CASSQDQERGTYEQYF. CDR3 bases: TGCGCCAGCAGCCAAGATCAAGAGCGGGGGACCTACGAGCAGTACTTC.

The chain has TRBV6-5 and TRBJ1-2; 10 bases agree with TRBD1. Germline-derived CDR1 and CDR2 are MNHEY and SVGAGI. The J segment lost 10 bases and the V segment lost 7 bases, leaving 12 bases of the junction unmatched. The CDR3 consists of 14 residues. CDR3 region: CASIHSGQGKFYTF. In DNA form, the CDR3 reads TGTGCCAGCATCCACTCGGGACAGGGGAAGTTCTACACCTTC.

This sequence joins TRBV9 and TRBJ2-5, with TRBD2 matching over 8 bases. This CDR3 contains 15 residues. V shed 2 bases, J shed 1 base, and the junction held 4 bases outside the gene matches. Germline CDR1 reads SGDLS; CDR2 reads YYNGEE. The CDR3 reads CASSVSGRTQETQYF. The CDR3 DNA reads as TGTGCCAGCAGCGTCAGCGGGAGAACCCAAGAGACCCAGTACTTC.

CDR3 in amino acids: CASSQAQGTNEKLFF. CDR3 nucleotide sequence: TGTGCCAGCAGCCAGGCACAGGGAACTAATGAAAAACTGTTTTTT. The rearrangement uses TRBV6-5 and TRBJ1-4; D is perhaps TRBD1 (6 bases). Germline V gene lookup returns CDR1 MNHEY and CDR2 SVGAGI. V lost 6 bases to trimming and J lost 1 base, with 12 bases between them. The CDR3 consists of 15 residues.

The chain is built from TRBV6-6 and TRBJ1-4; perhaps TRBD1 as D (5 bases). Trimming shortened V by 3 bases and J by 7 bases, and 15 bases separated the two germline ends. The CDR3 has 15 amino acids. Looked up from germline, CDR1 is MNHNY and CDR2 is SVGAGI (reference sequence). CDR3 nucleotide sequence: TGTGCCAGCAGTTATATACAGGCGCCCAGTGAAAAACTGTTTTTT. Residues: CASSYIQAPSEKLFF.

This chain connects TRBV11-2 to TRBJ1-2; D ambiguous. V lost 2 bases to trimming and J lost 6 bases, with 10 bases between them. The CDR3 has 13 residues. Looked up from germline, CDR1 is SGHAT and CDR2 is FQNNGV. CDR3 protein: CASSLRGGHGYTF. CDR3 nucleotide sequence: TGTGCCAGCAGCTTACGTGGAGGGCATGGCTACACCTTC.

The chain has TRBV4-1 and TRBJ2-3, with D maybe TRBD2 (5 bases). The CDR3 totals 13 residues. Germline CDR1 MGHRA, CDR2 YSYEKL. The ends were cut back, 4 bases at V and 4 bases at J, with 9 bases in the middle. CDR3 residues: CASSPRTSDTQYF. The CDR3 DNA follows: TGCGCCAGCAGCCCTCGGACTTCAGATACGCAGTATTTT.

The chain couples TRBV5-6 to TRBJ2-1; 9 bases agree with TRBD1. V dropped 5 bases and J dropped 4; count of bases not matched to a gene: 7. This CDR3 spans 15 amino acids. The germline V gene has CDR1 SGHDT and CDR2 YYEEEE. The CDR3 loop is CASRQTGTGYNEQFF. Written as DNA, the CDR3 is TGTGCCAGCAGACAGACCGGGACAGGGTACAATGAGCAGTTCTTC.

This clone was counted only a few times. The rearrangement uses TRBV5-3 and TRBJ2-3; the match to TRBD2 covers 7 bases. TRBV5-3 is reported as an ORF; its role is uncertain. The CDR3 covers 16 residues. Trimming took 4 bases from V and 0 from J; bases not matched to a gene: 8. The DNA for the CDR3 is TGTGCCAGAAGCCGGGACTACATACCTAGCACAGATACGCAGTATTTT. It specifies CARSRDYIPSTDTQYF.

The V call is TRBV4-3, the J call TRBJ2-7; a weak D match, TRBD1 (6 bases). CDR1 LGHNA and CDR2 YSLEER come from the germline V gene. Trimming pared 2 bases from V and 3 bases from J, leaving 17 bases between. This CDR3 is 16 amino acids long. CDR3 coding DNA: TGCGCCAGCAGCCAAACCGCCGCCAGGGGTCTCTACGAGCAGTACTTC. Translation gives CASSQTAARGLYEQYF.

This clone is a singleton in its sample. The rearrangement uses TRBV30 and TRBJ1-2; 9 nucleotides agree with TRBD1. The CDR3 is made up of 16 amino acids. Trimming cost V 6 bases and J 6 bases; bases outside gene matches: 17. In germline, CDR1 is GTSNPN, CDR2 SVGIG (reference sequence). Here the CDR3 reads CACPNGTGTSVNGYTF. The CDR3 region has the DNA TGTGCCTGCCCTAATGGGACAGGGACTTCCGTTAATGGCTACACCTTC.

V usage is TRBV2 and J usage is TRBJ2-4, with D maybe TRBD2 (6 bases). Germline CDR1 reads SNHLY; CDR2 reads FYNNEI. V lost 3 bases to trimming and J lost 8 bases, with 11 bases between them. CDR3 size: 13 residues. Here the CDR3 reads CASSEGGRDIQYF. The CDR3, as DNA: TGTGCCAGCAGTGAGGGAGGAAGGGACATTCAGTACTTC.

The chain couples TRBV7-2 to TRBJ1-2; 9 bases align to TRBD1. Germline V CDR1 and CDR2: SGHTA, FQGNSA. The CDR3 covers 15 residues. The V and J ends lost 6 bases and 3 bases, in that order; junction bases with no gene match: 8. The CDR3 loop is CASSSPGQGYYGYTF. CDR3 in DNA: TGTGCCAGCAGTTCTCCGGGACAGGGTTACTATGGCTACACCTTC.

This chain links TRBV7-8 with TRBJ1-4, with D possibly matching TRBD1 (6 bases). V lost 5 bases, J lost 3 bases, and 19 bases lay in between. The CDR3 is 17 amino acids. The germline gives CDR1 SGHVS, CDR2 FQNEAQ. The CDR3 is CASSTPPPRGANEKLFF. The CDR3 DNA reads TGTGCCAGCAGCACACCCCCCCCCAGGGGTGCTAATGAAAAACTGTTTTTT.

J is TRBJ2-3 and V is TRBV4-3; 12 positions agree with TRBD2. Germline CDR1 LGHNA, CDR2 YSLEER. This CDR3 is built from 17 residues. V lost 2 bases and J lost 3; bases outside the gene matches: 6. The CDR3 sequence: CASSQNFLAGGTDTQYF. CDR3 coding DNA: TGCGCCAGCAGCCAAAACTTTCTAGCGGGGGGGACAGATACGCAGTATTTT.